This T cell receptor beta chain was observed in a study of CXCR3-negative and CXCR3-positive naive CD8 T cells (dated by TCRdb to about 2019). Notes on the research overall: Roughly 150 million TRB reads were obtained in total, roughly 1.5 +/- 0.3 million reads per library. TRBV-TRBJ cluster analysis included naive subsets from a handful of donors and memory cells from 3 donors. The diversity and physicochemical repertoire analyses included 11 donors pooled from two independent experiments. On the study overall, not on this receptor specifically: Compared with CXCR3-negative naive cells, CXCR3-positive naive cells had TRB CDR3s with higher hydrophobicity (lower Kidera factor 4), lower energy, and higher strength and volume indices. TRBV-TRBJ usage was similar between naive CXCR3-negative and CXCR3-positive cells from the same donor, while memory cells showed distinct patterns. Surface CD5, linked to self-reactivity in mice, was comparable between naive subsets; TCR interaction strength was therefore also inferred from TRB CDR3 physicochemical properties. Comparably high repertoire diversity was found in both naive subsets, whereas much lower repertoire diversity was found in memory CD8+ T cells. Because CXCR3 expression was partially decreased after cryopreservation, freshly isolated PBMCs were used for most assays.

Sequencing was performed on a NextSeq 550. The Human TCR Profiling Kit (MiLaboratory) was used to prepare UMI-labeled 5' RACE TRB cDNA libraries. The full amount of extracted RNA was used for cDNA synthesis, and the full amount of resulting cDNA was used for PCR amplification. Libraries were prepared in parallel with an identical number of PCR cycles. Per the source publication's procedure: With a requirement of at least two reads per UMI, MIGEC and MiXCR extracted about 50,000 +/- 10,000 unique UMI-labeled TRB cDNA molecules per library. On average, around 40,000 +/- 10,000 functional in-frame TRB CDR3 nucleotide clonotypes lacking stop codons were found per library. After downsampling to 5000 UMI-labeled TRB molecules per sample, diversity metrics, including normalized Shannon-Wiener and Chao1, were computed in VDJtools. VDJtools was used to calculate clonotype-size-weighted physicochemical properties of the central five CDR3 residues, namely interaction energy, strength, volume and Kidera factor 4. TCRdb reprocessed the reads, so every CDR3 protein sequence counts as one entry and DNA is not shown. These V and J calls originate from TCRdb's pipeline instead of the authors' own analysis. The table of this sample itemizes nearly 110,000 distinct CDR3 sequences. More than 0.3% of the sample rests with the top ten.

On this clonotype itself: Its binding antigen is unknown.

Based on the germline V gene, the CDR1 and CDR2 sequences are SQVTM and ANQGSEA. Measured from the cysteine to the phenylalanine, the CDR3 is 11 residues long. The nucleotide record is missing. For every CD8+ T cell subset, about 300,000 cells were flow-sorted straight into RLT lysis buffer, and each subset was sorted in triplicate. To keep memory contaminants out, a stringent definition of naive CD8+ T cells was applied: CD45RO-CCR7+CD27+CD95-. Using standard density gradient centrifugation, peripheral blood mononuclear cells were isolated from buffy coats. A FACSAria III was used to flow-sort naive CXCR3-negative and CXCR3-positive CD8+ T cells. Total RNA was extracted from sorted cells using an RNeasy Mini Kit.

The sample comprised naive CXCR3+ CD8+ T cells from blood. Sample cell subset or site, as interpreted from the label and publication: CD45RO-CCR7+CD27+CD95- naive CD8+ T cells expressing CXCR3 (TNR3+). The rearranged segments are TRBV29-1 and TRBJ1-1. The sequence was collected from a human donor in good health. Some clones in this sample may be carry-over from other donors' samples. The CDR3 region has the sequence CSVEVDTEAFF.